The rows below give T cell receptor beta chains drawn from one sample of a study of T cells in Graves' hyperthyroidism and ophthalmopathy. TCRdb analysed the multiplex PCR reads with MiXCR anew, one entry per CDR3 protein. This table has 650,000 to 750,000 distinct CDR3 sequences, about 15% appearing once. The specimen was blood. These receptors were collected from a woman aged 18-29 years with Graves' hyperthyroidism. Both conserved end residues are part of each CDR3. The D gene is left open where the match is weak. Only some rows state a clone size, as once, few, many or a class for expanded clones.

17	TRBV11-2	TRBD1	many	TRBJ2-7	TGTGCCAGCAGCTTAGGGGGACAGGGGGCGGGTAGCGACGAGCAGTACTTC	CASSLGGQGAGSDEQYF
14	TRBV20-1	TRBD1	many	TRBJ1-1	TGCAGTGCTAGATTACAGGGGGCGGCCACTGAAGCTTTCTTT	CSARLQGAATEAFF
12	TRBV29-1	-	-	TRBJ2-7	TGCAGCGTTGACAGGGGAGACTACGAGCAGTACTTC	CSVDRGDYEQYF
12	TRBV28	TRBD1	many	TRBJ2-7	TGTGCCAGCAGTACGACAGGGATCGAGCAGTACTTC	CASSTTGIEQYF
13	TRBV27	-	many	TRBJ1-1	TGTGCCAGCAGTTTATCGAGCAGGAGTGAAGCTTTCTTT	CASSLSSRSEAFF
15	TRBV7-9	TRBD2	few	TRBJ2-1	TGTGCCAGCAGCTTAGTCGGCGGGAGCGGAAATGAGCAGTTCTTC	CASSLVGGSGNEQFF
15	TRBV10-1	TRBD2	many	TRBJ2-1	TGCGCCAGTGCTCCTGGACTAGCGGGTGGGCGTGAGCAGTTCTTC	CASAPGLAGGREQFF
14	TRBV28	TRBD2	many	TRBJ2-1	TGTGCCAGCTCAATGGGGGGGGTCTGGGATGAGCAGTTCTTC	CASSMGGVWDEQFF
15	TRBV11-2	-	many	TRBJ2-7	TGTGCCAGCAGCTTAGGCGAGGGTCGTTACTACGAGCAGTACTTC	CASSLGEGRYYEQYF
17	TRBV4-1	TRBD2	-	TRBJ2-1	TGCGCCAGCAGCCAAGATACGGTAGCGGGATCCTACAATGAGCAGTTCTTC	CASSQDTVAGSYNEQFF
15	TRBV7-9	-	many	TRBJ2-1	TGTGCCAGCAGCGGCAGGGTTGTCGACTACAATGAGCAGTTCTTC	CASSGRVVDYNEQFF
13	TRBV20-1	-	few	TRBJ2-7	TGCAGTGCTAACCGGGGGCCTCTCTACGAGCAGTACTTC	CSANRGPLYEQYF